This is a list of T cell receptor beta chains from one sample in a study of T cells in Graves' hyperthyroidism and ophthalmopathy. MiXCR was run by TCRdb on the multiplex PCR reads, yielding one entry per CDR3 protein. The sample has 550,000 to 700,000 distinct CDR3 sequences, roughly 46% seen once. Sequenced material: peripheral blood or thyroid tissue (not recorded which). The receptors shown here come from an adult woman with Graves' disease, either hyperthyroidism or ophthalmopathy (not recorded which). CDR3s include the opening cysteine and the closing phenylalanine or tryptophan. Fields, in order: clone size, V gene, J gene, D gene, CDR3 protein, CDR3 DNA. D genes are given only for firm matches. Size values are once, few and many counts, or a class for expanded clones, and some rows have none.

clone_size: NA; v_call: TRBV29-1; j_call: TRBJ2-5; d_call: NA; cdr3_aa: CSSLDETQYF; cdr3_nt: TGCAGCAGCTTGGATGAGACCCAGTACTTC
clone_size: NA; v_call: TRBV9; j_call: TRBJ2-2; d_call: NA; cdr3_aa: CASSTRTPRGGELFF; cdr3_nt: TGTGCCAGCAGCACCCGGACACCACGTGGCGGGGAGCTGTTTTTT
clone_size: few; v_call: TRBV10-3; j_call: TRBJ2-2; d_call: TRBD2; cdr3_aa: CAISTGLAVQLFF; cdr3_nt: TGTGCCATCAGTACGGGACTAGCGGTCCAACTGTTTTTT
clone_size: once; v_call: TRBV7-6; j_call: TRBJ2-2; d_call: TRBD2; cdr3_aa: CASSWTSGRPTGELFF; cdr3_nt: TGTGCCAGCAGCTGGACTAGCGGGAGGCCCACCGGGGAGCTGTTTTTT
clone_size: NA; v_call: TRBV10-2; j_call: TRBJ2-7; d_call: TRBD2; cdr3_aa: CATNSGATGEQYF; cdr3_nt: TGCGCCACCAACAGCGGGGCGACCGGGGAGCAGTACTTC
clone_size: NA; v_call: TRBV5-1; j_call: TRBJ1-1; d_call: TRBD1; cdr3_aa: CASSFRQGKNTEAFF; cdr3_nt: TGCGCCAGCAGCTTCCGACAGGGGAAGAACACTGAAGCTTTCTTT
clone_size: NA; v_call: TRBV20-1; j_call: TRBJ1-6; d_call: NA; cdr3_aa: CSALRDSSYNSPLHF; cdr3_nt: TGCAGTGCTCTCCGGGATAGCTCCTATAATTCACCCCTCCACTTT
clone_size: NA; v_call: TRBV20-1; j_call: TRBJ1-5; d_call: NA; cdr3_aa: CSAEPDVYSNQPQHF; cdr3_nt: TGCAGTGCCGAGCCGGACGTATATAGCAATCAGCCCCAGCATTTT
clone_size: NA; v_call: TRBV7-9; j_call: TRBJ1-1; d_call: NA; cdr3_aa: CASSQAREAFF; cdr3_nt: TGTGCCAGCAGCCAAGCGAGGGAAGCTTTCTTT
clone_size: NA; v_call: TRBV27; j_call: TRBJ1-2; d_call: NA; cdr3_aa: CASSPRPKGWIYGYTF; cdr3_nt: TGTGCCAGCAGCCCCCGGCCGAAGGGGTGGATCTATGGCTACACCTTC
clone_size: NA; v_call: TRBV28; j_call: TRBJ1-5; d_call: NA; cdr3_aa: CASSPNIEPQHF; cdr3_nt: TGTGCCAGCAGCCCTAATATCGAGCCCCAGCATTTT
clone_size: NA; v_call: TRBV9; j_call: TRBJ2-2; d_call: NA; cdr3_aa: CASSVAGTNTGELFF; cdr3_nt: TGTGCCAGCAGCGTAGCGGGCACCAACACCGGGGAGCTGTTTTTT
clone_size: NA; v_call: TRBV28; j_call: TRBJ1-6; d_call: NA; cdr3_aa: CASTPSYNSPLHF; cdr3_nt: TGTGCCAGCACCCCCTCCTATAATTCACCCCTCCACTTT
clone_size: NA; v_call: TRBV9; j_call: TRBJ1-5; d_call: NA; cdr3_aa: CASSAGAGAGPNQPQHF; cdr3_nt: TGTGCCAGCAGTGCAGGGGCTGGGGCAGGGCCCAATCAGCCCCAGCATTTT
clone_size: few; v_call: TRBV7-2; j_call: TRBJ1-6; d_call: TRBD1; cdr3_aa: CASRWDRSGSPLHF; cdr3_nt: TGTGCCAGCAGATGGGACAGGTCGGGTTCACCCCTCCACTTT
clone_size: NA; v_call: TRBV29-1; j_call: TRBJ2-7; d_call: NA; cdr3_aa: CSWGGSTSYEQYF; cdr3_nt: TGCAGCTGGGGTGGGTCCACCTCCTACGAGCAGTACTTC
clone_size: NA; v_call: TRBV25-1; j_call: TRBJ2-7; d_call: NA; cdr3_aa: CASSYKVDYEQYF; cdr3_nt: TGTGCCAGCAGCTACAAGGTGGACTACGAGCAGTACTTC
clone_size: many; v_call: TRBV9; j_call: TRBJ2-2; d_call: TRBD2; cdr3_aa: CASSVDAGVGTGELFF; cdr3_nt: TGTGCCAGCAGCGTAGATGCGGGAGTGGGCACCGGGGAGCTGTTTTTT
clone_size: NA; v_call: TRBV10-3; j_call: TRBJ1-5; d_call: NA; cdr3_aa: CAISEVQVIQPQHF; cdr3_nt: TGTGCCATCAGTGAGGTCCAGGTGATTCAGCCCCAGCATTTT
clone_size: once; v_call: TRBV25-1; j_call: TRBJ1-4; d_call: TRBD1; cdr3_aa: CASRAGTAGGEKLFF; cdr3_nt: TGTGCCAGCAGGGCCGGGACAGCGGGGGGAGAAAAACTGTTTTTT
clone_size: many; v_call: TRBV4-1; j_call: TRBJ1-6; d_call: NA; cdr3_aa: CASSQGGRSPLHF; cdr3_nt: TGCGCCAGCAGCCAAGGTGGACGGTCACCCCTCCACTTT
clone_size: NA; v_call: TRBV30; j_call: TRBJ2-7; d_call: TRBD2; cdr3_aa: CAWSLGAGRYEQYF; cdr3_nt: TGTGCCTGGAGTTTGGGAGCGGGAAGGTACGAGCAGTACTTC
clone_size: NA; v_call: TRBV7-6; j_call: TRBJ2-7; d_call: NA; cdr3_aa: CASSPGWGAAEQYF; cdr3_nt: TGTGCCAGCAGCCCAGGCTGGGGAGCAGCCGAGCAGTACTTC
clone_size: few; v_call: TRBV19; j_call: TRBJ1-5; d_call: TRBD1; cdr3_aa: CASTGTGRSGQPQHF; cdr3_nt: TGTGCCAGTACCGGGACAGGGCGATCAGGGCAGCCCCAGCATTTT
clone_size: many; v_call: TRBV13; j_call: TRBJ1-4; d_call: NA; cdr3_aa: CASSSATGVGKLFF; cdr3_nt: TGTGCCAGCAGCTCTGCGACTGGGGTCGGAAAACTGTTTTTT
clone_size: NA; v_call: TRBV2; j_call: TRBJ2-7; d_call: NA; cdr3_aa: CASSAPRDPARSEQYF; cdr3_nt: TGTGCCAGCAGTGCTCCACGAGACCCGGCACGCTCCGAGCAGTACTTC
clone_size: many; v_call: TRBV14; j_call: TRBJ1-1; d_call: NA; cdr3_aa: CASSQGGLQAFF; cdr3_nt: TGTGCCAGCAGCCAAGGAGGGCTACAAGCTTTCTTT
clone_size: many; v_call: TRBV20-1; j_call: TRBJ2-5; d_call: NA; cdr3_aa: CSALEAETQYF; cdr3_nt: TGCAGTGCCCTCGAGGCCGAGACCCAGTACTTC
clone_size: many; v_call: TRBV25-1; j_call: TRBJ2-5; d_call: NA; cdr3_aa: CASSDRPVQETQYF; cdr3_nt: TGTGCCAGCAGTGACCGACCGGTCCAAGAGACCCAGTACTTC
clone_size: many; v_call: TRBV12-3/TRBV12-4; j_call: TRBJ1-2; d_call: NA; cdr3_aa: CASSFLFGQLYGYTF; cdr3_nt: TGTGCCAGCAGTTTCCTATTTGGGCAGCTCTATGGCTACACCTTC
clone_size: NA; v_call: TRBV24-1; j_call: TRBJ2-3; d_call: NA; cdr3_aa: CATSDGADTQYF; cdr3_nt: TGTGCCACCAGTGATGGAGCGGATACGCAGTATTTT
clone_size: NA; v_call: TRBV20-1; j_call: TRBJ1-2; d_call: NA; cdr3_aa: CSASSAGPTYGYTF; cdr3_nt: TGCAGTGCCAGCTCAGCGGGACCCACCTATGGCTACACCTTC
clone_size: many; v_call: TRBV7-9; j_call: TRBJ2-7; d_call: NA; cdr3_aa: CASSPSQVYEQYF; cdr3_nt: TGTGCCAGCAGCCCCAGTCAAGTCTACGAGCAGTACTTC
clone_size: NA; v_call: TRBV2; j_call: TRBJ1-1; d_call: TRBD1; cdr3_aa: CASWTGTTEAFF; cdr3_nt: TGTGCCAGCTGGACAGGTACCACTGAAGCTTTCTTT
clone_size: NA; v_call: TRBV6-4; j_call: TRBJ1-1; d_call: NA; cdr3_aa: CASSQLPGQNTEAFF; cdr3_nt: TGTGCCAGCAGCCAATTACCGGGACAGAACACTGAAGCTTTCTTT
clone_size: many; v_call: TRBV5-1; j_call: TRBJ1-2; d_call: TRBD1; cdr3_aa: CASSLPDRENLAEYGYTF; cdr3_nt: TGCGCCAGCAGCCTACCCGACAGGGAGAATCTAGCAGAATATGGCTACACCTTC
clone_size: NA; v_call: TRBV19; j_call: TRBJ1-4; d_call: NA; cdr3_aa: CASSMQTGPSSEKLFF; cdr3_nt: TGTGCCAGTAGTATGCAAACGGGACCGAGTAGTGAAAAACTGTTTTTT
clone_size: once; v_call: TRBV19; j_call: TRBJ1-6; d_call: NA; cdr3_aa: CASSRGYSGANVLTSPLHF; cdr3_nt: TGTGCCAGTAGTAGGGGGTACTCTGGGGCCAACGTCCTGACTTCACCCCTCCACTTT
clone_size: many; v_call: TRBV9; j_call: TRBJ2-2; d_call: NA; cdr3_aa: CASSVEPGTGELFF; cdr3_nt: TGTGCCAGCAGCGTAGAGCCAGGTACCGGGGAGCTGTTTTTT
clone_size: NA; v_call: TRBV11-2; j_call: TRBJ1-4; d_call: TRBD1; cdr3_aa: CAGSSAPGQGLTSEKLFF; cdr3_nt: TGTGCCGGCAGCTCCGCCCCGGGACAGGGGCTGACGAGTGAAAAACTGTTTTTT
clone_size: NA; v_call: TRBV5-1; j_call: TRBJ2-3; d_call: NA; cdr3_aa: CASSFIGPAVDTQYF; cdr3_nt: TGCGCCAGCAGCTTCATTGGGCCCGCCGTAGATACGCAGTATTTT
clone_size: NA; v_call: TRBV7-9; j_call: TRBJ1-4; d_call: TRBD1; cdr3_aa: CASTLRDSRNEKLFF; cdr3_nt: TGTGCCAGCACACTCCGGGACAGCCGTAATGAAAAACTGTTTTTT
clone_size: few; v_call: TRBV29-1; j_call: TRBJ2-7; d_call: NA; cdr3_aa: CSVSPDRNYEQYF; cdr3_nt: TGCAGCGTTTCCCCTGACCGCAACTACGAGCAGTACTTC
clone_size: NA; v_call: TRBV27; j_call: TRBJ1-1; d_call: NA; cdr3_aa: CASSYVPGINTEAFF; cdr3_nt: TGTGCCAGCAGTTATGTCCCAGGGATCAACACTGAAGCTTTCTTT
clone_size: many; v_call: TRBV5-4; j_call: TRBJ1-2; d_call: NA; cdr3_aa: CASSLTAVGYTF; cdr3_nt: TGTGCCAGCAGCTTGACGGCGGTTGGCTACACCTTC
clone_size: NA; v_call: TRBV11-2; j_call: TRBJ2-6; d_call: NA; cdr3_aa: CASSPPRPGANVLTF; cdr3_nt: TGTGCCAGCAGCCCACCTCGTCCCGGGGCCAACGTCCTGACTTTC
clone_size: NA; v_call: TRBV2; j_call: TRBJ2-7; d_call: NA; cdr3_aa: CASRGTAGNTYEQYF; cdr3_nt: TGTGCCAGCAGAGGGACGGCTGGAAACACCTACGAGCAGTACTTC
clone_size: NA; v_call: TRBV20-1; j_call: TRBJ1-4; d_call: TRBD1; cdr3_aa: CSASTGGEKLFF; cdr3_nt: TGCAGTGCTAGCACAGGGGGCGAAAAACTGTTTTTT
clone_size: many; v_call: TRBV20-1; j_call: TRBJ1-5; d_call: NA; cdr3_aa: CSARERAGHQPQHF; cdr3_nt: TGCAGTGCTAGAGAACGCGCAGGGCATCAGCCCCAGCATTTT
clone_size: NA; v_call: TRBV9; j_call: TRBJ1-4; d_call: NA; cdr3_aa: CATPLQGGPEKLFF; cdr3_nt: TGTGCTACACCTTTACAGGGAGGGCCAGAAAAACTGTTTTTT
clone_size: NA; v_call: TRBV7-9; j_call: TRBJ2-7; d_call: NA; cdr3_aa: CASSFFQTYEQYF; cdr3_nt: TGTGCCAGCAGTTTTTTTCAAACCTACGAGCAGTACTTC
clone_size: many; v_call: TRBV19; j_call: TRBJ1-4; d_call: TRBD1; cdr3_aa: CASSPRTGRTNEKLFF; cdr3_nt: TGTGCCAGTAGTCCTCGGACAGGGAGAACTAATGAAAAACTGTTTTTT
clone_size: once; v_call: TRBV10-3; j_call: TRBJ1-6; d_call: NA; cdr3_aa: CAIGGRTRNSPLHF; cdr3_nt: TGTGCCATCGGCGGCCGGACCAGGAATTCACCCCTCCACTTT
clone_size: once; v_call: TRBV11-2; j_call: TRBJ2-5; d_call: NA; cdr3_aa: CASSLRPGEIEETQYF; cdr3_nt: TGTGCCAGCAGTCTCCGCCCTGGGGAAATCGAAGAGACCCAGTACTTC
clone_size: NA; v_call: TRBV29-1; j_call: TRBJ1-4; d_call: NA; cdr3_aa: CSVLLAEKLFF; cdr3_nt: TGCAGCGTTTTGCTAGCGGAGAAACTGTTTTTT
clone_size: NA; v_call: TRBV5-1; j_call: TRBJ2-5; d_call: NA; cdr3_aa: CASSLRTQETQYF; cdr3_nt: TGCGCCAGCAGCTTGAGGACCCAAGAGACCCAGTACTTC
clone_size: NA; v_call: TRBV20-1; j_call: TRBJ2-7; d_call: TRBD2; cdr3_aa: CSARDRSRGGEQYF; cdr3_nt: TGCAGTGCTAGAGATCGTTCGCGGGGAGGGGAGCAGTACTTC
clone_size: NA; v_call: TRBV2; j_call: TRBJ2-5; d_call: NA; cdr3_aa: CASSSAGRDRTETQYF; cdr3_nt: TGTGCCAGCAGCTCAGCGGGGAGGGACAGGACGGAGACCCAGTACTTC
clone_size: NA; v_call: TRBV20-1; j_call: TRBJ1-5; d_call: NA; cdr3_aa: CSASSESGGAQPQHF; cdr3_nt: TGCAGTGCCAGCAGTGAATCCGGGGGCGCTCAGCCCCAGCATTTT